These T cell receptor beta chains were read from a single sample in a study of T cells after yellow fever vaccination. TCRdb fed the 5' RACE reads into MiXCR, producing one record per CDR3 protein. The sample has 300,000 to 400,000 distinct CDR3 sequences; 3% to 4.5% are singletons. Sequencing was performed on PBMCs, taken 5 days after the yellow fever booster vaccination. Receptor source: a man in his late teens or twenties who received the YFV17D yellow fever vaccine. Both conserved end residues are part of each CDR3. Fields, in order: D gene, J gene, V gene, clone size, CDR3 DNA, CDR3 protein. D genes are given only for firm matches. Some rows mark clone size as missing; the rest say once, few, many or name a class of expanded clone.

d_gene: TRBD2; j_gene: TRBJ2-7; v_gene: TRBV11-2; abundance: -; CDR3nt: TGTGCCAGCAGCTGGACTAGCGGGGGGGTCTACGAGCAGTACTTC; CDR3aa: CASSWTSGGVYEQYF
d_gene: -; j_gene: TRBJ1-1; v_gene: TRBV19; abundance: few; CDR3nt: TGTGCCAGTAGTATATTTCGCGTGAGGGCCACTGAAGCTTTCTTT; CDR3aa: CASSIFRVRATEAFF
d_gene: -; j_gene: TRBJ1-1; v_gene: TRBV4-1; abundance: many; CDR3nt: TGCGCCAGCAGCCAAGATTATGGGGAACCAACTGAAGCTTTCTTT; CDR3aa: CASSQDYGEPTEAFF
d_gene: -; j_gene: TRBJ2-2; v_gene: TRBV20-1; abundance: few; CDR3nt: TGCAGTGCTAGAGATAGGCCCCAGGGGAACACCGGGGAGCTGTTTTTT; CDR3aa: CSARDRPQGNTGELFF
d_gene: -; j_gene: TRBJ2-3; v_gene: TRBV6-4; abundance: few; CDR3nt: TGTGCCAGCAGTGAGAGGTGGCCGGCAGATACGCAGTATTTT; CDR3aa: CASSERWPADTQYF
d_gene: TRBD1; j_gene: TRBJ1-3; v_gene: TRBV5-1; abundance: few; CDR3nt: TGCGCCAGCAGTTTTTCGGGACAGGGTCTATGGGCTGGAAACACCATATATTTT; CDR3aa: CASSFSGQGLWAGNTIYF
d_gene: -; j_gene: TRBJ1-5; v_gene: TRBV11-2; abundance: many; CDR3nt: TGTGCCAGCAGCTTAGTCACTCAGCCCCAGCATTTT; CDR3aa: CASSLVTQPQHF
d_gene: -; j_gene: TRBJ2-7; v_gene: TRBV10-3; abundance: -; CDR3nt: TGTGCCATCAGTGTGAGGGGGGAGACTTACGAGCAGTACTTC; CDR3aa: CAISVRGETYEQYF
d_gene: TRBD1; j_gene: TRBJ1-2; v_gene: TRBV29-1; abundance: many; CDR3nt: TGCAGCGTTGGGGCAGGGGGTCGTGGTAGCTATGGCTACACCTTC; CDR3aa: CSVGAGGRGSYGYTF
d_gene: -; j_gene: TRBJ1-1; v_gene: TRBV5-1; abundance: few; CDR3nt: TGCGCCAGCAGCTTGGACCCAAGGCAGGCGCCAACTGAAGCTTTCTTT; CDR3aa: CASSLDPRQAPTEAFF
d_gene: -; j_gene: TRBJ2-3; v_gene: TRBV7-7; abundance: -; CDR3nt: TGTGCTAGCAGCCGACGCAGCGGAGGGTCAGATACGCAGTATTTT; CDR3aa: CASSRRSGGSDTQYF
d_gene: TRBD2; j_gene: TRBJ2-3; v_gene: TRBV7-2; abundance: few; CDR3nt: TGTGCCAGCAGCCTCCTGACTAGCGGGGGCACAGATACGCAGTATTTT; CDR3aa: CASSLLTSGGTDTQYF
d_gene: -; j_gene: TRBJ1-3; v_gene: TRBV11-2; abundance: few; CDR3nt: TGTGCCAGCAGCTTAAACGGCCTTGGCGGTCACTCTGAAAATTTT; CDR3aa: CASSLNGLGGHSENF
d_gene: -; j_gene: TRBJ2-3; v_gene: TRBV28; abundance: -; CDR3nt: TGTGCCAGCAGTACCCTCCCCCGGGGCACAGATACGCAGTATTTT; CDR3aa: CASSTLPRGTDTQYF
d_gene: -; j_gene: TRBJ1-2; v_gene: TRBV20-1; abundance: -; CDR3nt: TGCAGTGCCCCCAGGCGTTTGGATGGCTACACCTTC; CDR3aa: CSAPRRLDGYTF
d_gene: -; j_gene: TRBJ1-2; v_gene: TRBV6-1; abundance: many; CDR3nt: TGTGCCAGCTCTAACCCGACAGGCTACACCTTC; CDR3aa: CASSNPTGYTF
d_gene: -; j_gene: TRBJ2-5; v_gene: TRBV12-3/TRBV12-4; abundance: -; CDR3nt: TGTGCCAGCAGCTCCCGGTGGTCGCAAGAGACCCAGTACTTC; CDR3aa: CASSSRWSQETQYF
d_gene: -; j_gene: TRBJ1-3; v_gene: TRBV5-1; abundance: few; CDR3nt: TGCGCCAGCCAGGGGCAGGTCGGCTCTGGAAACACCATATATTTT; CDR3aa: CASQGQVGSGNTIYF
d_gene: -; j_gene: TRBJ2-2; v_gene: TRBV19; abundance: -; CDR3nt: TGTGCCAGTAGTATCCGGGACCCCGGGGAGCTGTTTTTT; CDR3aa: CASSIRDPGELFF
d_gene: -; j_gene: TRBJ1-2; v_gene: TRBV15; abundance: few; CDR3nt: TGTGCCACCAGCAGAGTAAGGCAGCTGTCGTACTATGGCTACACCTTC; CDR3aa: CATSRVRQLSYYGYTF
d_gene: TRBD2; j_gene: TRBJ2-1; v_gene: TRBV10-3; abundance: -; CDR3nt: TGTGCCACCAAGCGGGGGGAACGCAATGAGCAGTTCTTC; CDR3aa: CATKRGERNEQFF
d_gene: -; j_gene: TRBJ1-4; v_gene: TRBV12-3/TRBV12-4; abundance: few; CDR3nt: TGTGCCAGCAGTTTTCAGGGGAGTGAAAAACTGTTTTTT; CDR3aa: CASSFQGSEKLFF
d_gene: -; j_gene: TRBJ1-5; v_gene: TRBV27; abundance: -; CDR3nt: TGTGCCAGCAGTTTTCGGAGGGGTAATCAGCCCCAGCATTTT; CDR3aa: CASSFRRGNQPQHF
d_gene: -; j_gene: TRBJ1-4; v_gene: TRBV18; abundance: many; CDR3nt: TGTGCCAGCTCACTCAGTCTTGCAACTAATGAAAAACTGTTTTTT; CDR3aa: CASSLSLATNEKLFF
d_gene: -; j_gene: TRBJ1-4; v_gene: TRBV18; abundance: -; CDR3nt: TGTGCCAGCTCACCACAGGGTATGACTAATGAAAAACTGTTTTTT; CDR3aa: CASSPQGMTNEKLFF
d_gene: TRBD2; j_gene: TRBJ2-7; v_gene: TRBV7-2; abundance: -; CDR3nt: TGTGCCAGCAGCCGACTAGCTCAGGACGAGCAGTACTTC; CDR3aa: CASSRLAQDEQYF
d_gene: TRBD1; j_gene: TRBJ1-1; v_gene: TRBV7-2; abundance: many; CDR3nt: TGTGCCAGCAGGAAAGCGCCGGACAGGGCGAACACTGAAGCTTTCTTT; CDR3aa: CASRKAPDRANTEAFF
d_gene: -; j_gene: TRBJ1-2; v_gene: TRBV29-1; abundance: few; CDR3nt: TGCAGCGCGGCCGGGACACCTAACTATGGCTACACCTTC; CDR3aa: CSAAGTPNYGYTF
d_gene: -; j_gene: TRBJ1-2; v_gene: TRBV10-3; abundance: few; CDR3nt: TGTGCCATCACCAGGACAGACCAGAGTAACTATGGCTACACCTTC; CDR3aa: CAITRTDQSNYGYTF
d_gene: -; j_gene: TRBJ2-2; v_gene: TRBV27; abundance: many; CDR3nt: TGTGCCAGCAGTGGGGACGGCAAGTTGAGGGGGGAGCTGTTTTTT; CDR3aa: CASSGDGKLRGELFF
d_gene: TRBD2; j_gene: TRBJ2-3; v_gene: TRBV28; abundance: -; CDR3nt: TGTGCCAGCAGTTTCGGTAGCGGGGGGGGCGGCACAGATACGCAGTATTTT; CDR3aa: CASSFGSGGGGTDTQYF
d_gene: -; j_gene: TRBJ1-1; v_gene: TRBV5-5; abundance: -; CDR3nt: TGTGCCAGCAGCTTGGGGGGCGCGAACACTGAAGCTTTCTTT; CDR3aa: CASSLGGANTEAFF
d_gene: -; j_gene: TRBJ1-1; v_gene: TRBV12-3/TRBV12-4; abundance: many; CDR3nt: TGTGCCAGCAGCCTGACATTGATGAACACTGAAGCTTTCTTT; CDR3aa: CASSLTLMNTEAFF
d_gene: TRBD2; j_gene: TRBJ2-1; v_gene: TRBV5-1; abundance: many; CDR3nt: TGCGCCAGCAGCCCGAGATATACGGGGGGGCCCCATGAGCAGTTCTTC; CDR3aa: CASSPRYTGGPHEQFF
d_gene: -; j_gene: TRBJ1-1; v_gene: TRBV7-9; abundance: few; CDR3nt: TGTGCCAGCAGCTTAGGGCCCAGCTTGGGGGCTGAAGCTTTCTTT; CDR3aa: CASSLGPSLGAEAFF
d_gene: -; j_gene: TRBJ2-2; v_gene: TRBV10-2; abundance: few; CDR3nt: TGCGCCAGCAGGGACCCCGGGACTTCCTACACCGGGGAGCTGTTTTTT; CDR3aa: CASRDPGTSYTGELFF